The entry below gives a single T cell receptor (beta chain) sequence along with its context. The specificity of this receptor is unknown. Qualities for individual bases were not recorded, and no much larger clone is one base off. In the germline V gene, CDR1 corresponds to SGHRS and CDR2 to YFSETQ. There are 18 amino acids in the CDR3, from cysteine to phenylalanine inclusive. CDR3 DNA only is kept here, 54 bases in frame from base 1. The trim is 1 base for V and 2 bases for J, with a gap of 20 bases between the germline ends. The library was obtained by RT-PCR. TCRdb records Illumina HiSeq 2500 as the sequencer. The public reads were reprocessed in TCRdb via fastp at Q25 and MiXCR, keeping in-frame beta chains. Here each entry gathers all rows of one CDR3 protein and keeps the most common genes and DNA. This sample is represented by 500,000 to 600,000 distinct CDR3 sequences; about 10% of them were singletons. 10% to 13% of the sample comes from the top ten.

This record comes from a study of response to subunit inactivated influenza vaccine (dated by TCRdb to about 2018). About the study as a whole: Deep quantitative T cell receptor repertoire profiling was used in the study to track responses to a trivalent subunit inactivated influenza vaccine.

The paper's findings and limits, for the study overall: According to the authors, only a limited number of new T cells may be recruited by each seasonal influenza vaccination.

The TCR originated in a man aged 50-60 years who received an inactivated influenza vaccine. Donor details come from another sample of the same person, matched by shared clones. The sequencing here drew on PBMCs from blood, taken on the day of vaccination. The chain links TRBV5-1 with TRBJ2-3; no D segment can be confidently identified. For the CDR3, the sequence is CASSLWGASGRYTDTQYF. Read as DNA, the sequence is TGCGCCAGCAGCTTGTGGGGTGCCAGTGGCCGATACACAGATACGCAGTATTTT.